The 32 T cell receptor beta chains in this list originate from one sample, sequenced in a study of CD8+CD57+ T cells in acquired aplastic anemia. It was genomic DNA that served as the template for profiling TCR beta VDJ and CDR3. TCRdb fed the reads into MiXCR, producing one record per CDR3 protein. In the table there are fewer than 100,000 distinct CDR3 sequences, 40% to 55% of which are singletons. The sequenced material came from sorted CD4+, CD8+, or CD8+CD57+ T cells (not recorded which) from PBMCs. The source is a human donor in good health, serving as a control.

Many counts were recorded for this clonotype. The genes are TRBV29-1 and TRBJ2-1; D gene unclear. Germline-derived CDR1 and CDR2 are SQVTM and ANQGSEA. This CDR3 has 14 residues. Trimming pared 0 bases from V and 2 bases from J, leaving 8 bases between. The CDR3 bases are TGCAGCGTTGAAGATCCACTCGCCTACAATGAGCAGTTCTTC. This sequence encodes CSVEDPLAYNEQFF.

This clonotype was found many times. The junction and the germline gene differ at one end; a read error may be behind it. The rearrangement joins TRBV9 to TRBJ2-1; D is uncertain. The germline CDR1 and CDR2 sequences are SGDLS and YYNGEE. The CDR3 covers 12 residues. The CDR3 here is CASSVDKDQLTF. CDR3 DNA: TGTGCCAGCAGCGTAGACAAGGACCAGCTTACTTTC.

This chain joins TRBV29-1 and TRBJ2-5, with 13 bases identical to TRBD2. The CDR3 is 13 residues long. The germline V gene encodes CDR1 SQVTM and CDR2 ANQGSEA. V gave up 6 bases and J gave up 5 bases; unmatched junction bases: 3. The DNA for the CDR3 is TGCAGCGTGGGGACTAGCGGGAATGAGACCCAGTACTTC. Translated, it gives CSVGTSGNETQYF.

The rearrangement links TRBV7-8 to TRBJ2-7; no clear D. Germline V gives CDR1 SGHVS, CDR2 FQNEAQ. Trimming stripped 5 bases from V and 4 bases from J, with 15 bases between. This CDR3 is built from 14 residues. The CDR3 nucleotides read TGTGCCAGCAGCCGTGACTTCGTAGCATACGAGCAGTACTTC. This encodes CASSRDFVAYEQYF.

V is TRBV7-8 and J is TRBJ1-6; D gene ambiguous. This CDR3 is built from 15 residues. Germline assignment: CDR1 SGHVS and CDR2 FQNEAQ. Trimming removed 4 bases from V and 7 bases from J, with 14 bases in between. The CDR3 nucleotides read TGTGCCAGCAGCTCCCCGGTCCTACAGAATTCACCCCTCCACTTT. Amino acids: CASSSPVLQNSPLHF.

This clonotype was found many times. This sequence joins TRBV7-2 and TRBJ2-7; 7 nucleotides agree with TRBD1. The CDR3 contains 13 residues. From germline, CDR1 is SGHTA and CDR2 FQGNSA. Trimming at V came to 4 bases and at J to 1 base, leaving 1 base not matched to a gene. The CDR3 nucleotides read TGTGCCAGCAGCTGGGGACAGTCCTACGAGCAGTACTTC. It yields the protein CASSWGQSYEQYF.

Here the CDR3 reads CATSSRDEPYGYTF. The CDR3 DNA sequence: TGTGCCACCAGTTCGAGGGACGAACCCTATGGCTACACCTTC. V gene TRBV24-1 combines with J gene TRBJ1-2; D perhaps matches TRBD1 (5 bases). V was cut by 6 bases and J by 4 bases, with 14 bases left in between. Germline CDR1 KGHDR, CDR2 SFDVKD. CDR3 size: 14 residues.

This chain connects TRBV6-1 to TRBJ2-3; D is possibly TRBD2 (5 bases). The V end lost 0 bases, the J end lost 6 bases, and 16 bases lay between the germline ends. Germline CDR1 reads MNHNS; CDR2 reads SASEGT. This CDR3 is 16 amino acids long. The CDR3, as DNA: TGTGCCAGCAGTGAAGCGCTTGCGGAAGGGAGCGATACGCAGTATTTT. The encoded protein is CASSEALAEGSDTQYF.

As concerns this clonotype: A much larger clone lies one base from this, so it may be a read error. The CDR3 carries no conserved terminal phenylalanine or tryptophan, so it likely arises from a read error. The chain is built from TRBV4-1 and TRBJ1-3; TRBD1 might be the D (5 bases). Germline CDR1 is MGHRA and CDR2 is YSYEKL. This CDR3 spans 14 amino acids. Trimming cost V 0 bases and J 4 bases, with 7 bases left between them. The CDR3 DNA reads TGCGCCAGCAGCCAAGACCAGGGCGGAAACACCATATATCTT. It translates to CASSQDQGGNTIYL.

The rearrangement uses TRBV6-1 and TRBJ2-5; D is possibly TRBD1 or TRBD2 (5 bases each). The CDR3 totals 12 residues. Germline loops: CDR1 MNHNS, CDR2 SASEGT. Trimming pared 4 bases from V and 4 bases from J, leaving 7 bases between. The CDR3 nucleotides read TGTGCCAGCAGTGGGGGGTTAGAGACCCAGTACTTC. It translates to CASSGGLETQYF.

Of note for this clonotype: Its ends do not fully match the called genes, so a read error is possible. This chain joins TRBV10-3 and TRBJ1-1, with TRBD1 as a possible D gene (5 bases). This CDR3 has 13 amino acids. CDR1 and CDR2 (germline): ENHRY, SYGVKD. CDR3 nucleotides: TGTGCCGTCAGCGACAGTATGAACACTGAAGCTTTCTTT. Translation: CAVSDSMNTEAFF.

V usage is TRBV24-1 and J usage is TRBJ2-3, with D tentatively TRBD1 (5 bases). The length of the CDR3 is 15 residues. Trimming cost V 5 bases and J 2 bases, with 13 bases left between them. Per germline, CDR1 KGHDR and CDR2 SFDVKD. Here the CDR3 reads CATSAFREDTDTQYF. CDR3 sequence (DNA): TGTGCCACCAGTGCTTTCAGGGAAGACACAGATACGCAGTATTTT.

This clonotype was detected many times. The genes are TRBV2 and TRBJ1-2; D is uncertain. V shed 7 bases and J shed 2 bases, with 11 bases lying between them. This CDR3 region has 13 residues. Germline CDR1 SNHLY, CDR2 FYNNEI. CDR3 sequence reads: CASKSSENYGYTF. In nucleotides, the CDR3 is TGTGCCAGCAAATCGTCAGAGAACTATGGCTACACCTTC. The variable domain in full, with the rest retrieved from reference TRBV2 and TRBJ1-2, is EPEVTQTPSHQVTQMGQEVILRCVPISNHLYFYWYRQILGQKVEFLVSFYNNEISEKSEIFDDQFSVERPDGSNFTLKIRSTKLEDSAMYFCASKSSENYGYTFGSGTRLTVV.

The CDR3 spells CASGTGGTDTQYF. The CDR3 nucleotides are TGCGCCAGCGGGACAGGGGGGACAGATACGCAGTATTTT. The chain uses TRBV10-1 and TRBJ2-3, with 11 bases that match TRBD1. After removal of 8 bases from V and 3 bases from J, the junction contained 1 base not matched to a gene. Per the germline V gene, CDR1 is WNHNN and CDR2 is SYGVQD (reference sequence). The CDR3 runs 13 residues.

The genes are TRBV19 and TRBJ2-7, with unresolved D. CDR3 size: 13 residues. Germline CDR1 reads LNHDA; CDR2 reads SQIVND (reference sequence). The V and J ends lost 1 base and 7 bases respectively, with 11 bases between them. CDR3 loop: CASSIVSGPEQYF. CDR3 DNA sequence: TGTGCCAGTAGTATAGTATCCGGTCCTGAGCAGTACTTC.

The rearrangement links TRBV7-8 to TRBJ2-7, with D perhaps matching TRBD1 or TRBD2 (5 bases each). The germline gives CDR1 SGHVS, CDR2 FQNEAQ. Deletions cut 4 bases from V and 3 bases from J, with 10 bases between. This CDR3 is built from 13 residues. The CDR3 coding sequence is TGTGCCAGCAGCTCCCGGGGCGGCTACGAGCAGTACTTC. This gives the protein CASSSRGGYEQYF.

This chain links TRBV7-2 with TRBJ1-2; a possible D gene is TRBD1 (6 bases). The germline V and J ends were trimmed by 5 bases and 8 bases, with 18 bases remaining between them. The CDR3 spans 14 residues. Germline CDR1 is SGHTA and CDR2 is FQGNSA. The CDR3 loop is CASSRNRVVRGYTF. The CDR3, as DNA: TGTGCCAGCAGCCGTAACAGGGTTGTTCGGGGCTACACCTTC.

Notes on this clonotype: Since a much larger clone is just one base distant, this may be a read error. The final CDR3 position lacks the conserved phenylalanine or tryptophan, pointing to a likely read error. The chain links TRBV14 to TRBJ2-7; a possible D gene is TRBD1 (5 bases). CDR3 length: 15 amino acids. Trimming stripped 0 bases from V and 3 bases from J, with 12 bases between. Germline CDR1 reads SGHDN; CDR2 reads FVKESK. The CDR3 spells CASSQDAGPIYEQYL. The CDR3 DNA reads as TGTGCCAGCAGCCAAGACGCAGGGCCCATCTACGAGCAGTACCTC.

J is TRBJ1-1 and V is TRBV4-3; D is unclear. V dropped 1 base and J dropped 4 bases, with 10 bases sitting between them. The germline gives CDR1 LGHNA, CDR2 YSLEER. CDR3 length: 14 amino acids. Here the CDR3 reads CASSQAYLSTEAFF. CDR3 sequence (DNA): TGCGCCAGCAGCCAAGCCTACCTGAGCACTGAAGCTTTCTTT.

The rearrangement joins TRBV7-9 to TRBJ2-7, with 11 bases identical to TRBD1. Germline loops: CDR1 SEHNR, CDR2 FQNEAQ (reference sequence). The CDR3 sequence is 15 residues long. V trimming: 5 bases; J trimming: 0 bases; junction bases outside the gene matches: 3. In DNA form, the CDR3 reads TGTGCCAGCAGCAATGGACAGGGGGCCTCCTACGAGCAGTACTTC. It is translated as CASSNGQGASYEQYF. The full variable domain, completed using reference TRBV7-9 and TRBJ2-7, is DTGVSQNPRHKITKRGQNVTFRCDPISEHNRLYWYRQTLGQGPEFLTYFQNEAQLEKSRLLSDRFSAERPKGSFSTLEIQRTEQGDSAMYLCASSNGQGASYEQYFGPGTRLTVT.

Only one count was recorded for this clonotype. The chain is built from TRBV15 and TRBJ2-7; TRBD2 is a possible D gene (6 bases). V was trimmed by 5 bases and J by 0 bases, leaving 17 bases between them. The CDR3 is 16 amino acids. Germline loops: CDR1 LNHNV, CDR2 YYDKDF (reference sequence). The CDR3 DNA reads TGTGCCACCAGCGCCCACCGGGACGGGAGCTCCTACGAGCAGTACTTC. Protein: CATSAHRDGSSYEQYF. Full variable domain (missing parts from reference TRBV15 and TRBJ2-7): DAMVIQNPRYQVTQFGKPVTLSCSQTLNHNVMYWYQQKSSQAPKLLFHYYDKDFNNEADTPDNFQSRRPNTSFCFLDIRSPGLGDTAMYLCATSAHRDGSSYEQYFGPGTRLTVT.

This clonotype was recorded at least ten times. The chain joins TRBV7-8 to TRBJ2-3; 10 bases match TRBD2. The CDR3 runs 15 residues. The ends lost 5 bases at V and 5 bases at J; junction bases unmatched: 7. Germline-derived CDR1 and CDR2 are SGHVS and FQNEAQ. The CDR3 loop reads CASSQSGGAQDTQYF. In nucleotides, the CDR3 is TGTGCCAGCAGCCAAAGCGGGGGGGCTCAAGATACGCAGTATTTT. The full variable domain, in which reference TRBV7-8 and TRBJ2-3 provide the parts outside the CDR3, is GAGVSQSPRYKVAKRGQDVALRCDPISGHVSLFWYQQALGQGPEFLTYFQNEAQLDKSGLPSDRFFAERPEGSVSTLKIQRTQQEDSAVYLCASSQSGGAQDTQYFGPGTRLTVL.

V is TRBV9 and J is TRBJ2-3, with D possibly matching TRBD1 (7 bases). Between the trimmed V and J ends, which lost 4 bases and 0 bases, there was a span of 15 bases. In germline, CDR1 is SGDLS, CDR2 YYNGEE. The CDR3 totals 16 residues. CDR3 in DNA: TGTGCCAGCAGCCCCCGACAGGGAGGAAGCACAGATACGCAGTATTTT. Its protein product is CASSPRQGGSTDTQYF.

V is TRBV20-1 and J is TRBJ2-7; a possible D gene is TRBD1 (6 bases). V lost 6 bases and J 1 base, leaving 10 bases between the germline ends. From germline, CDR1 is DFQATT and CDR2 SNEGSKA (reference sequence). The CDR3 is 12 residues long. CDR3 in DNA: TGCAGTGCCAAACAGGGTTCCTACGAGCAGTACTTC. This encodes CSAKQGSYEQYF.

This clonotype occurred a few times. This sequence joins TRBV13 and TRBJ1-3; D gene uncertain. The CDR3 runs to 15 residues. Germline V gene data show CDR1 as PRHDT and CDR2 as FYEKMQ (reference sequence). Trimming shortened V by 3 bases and J by 1 base, and 10 bases separated the two germline ends. CDR3 nucleotide sequence: TGTGCCAGCAGCTTCGGACCAGATTCTGGAAACACCATATATTTT. Translation: CASSFGPDSGNTIYF.

The genes are TRBV4-2 and TRBJ2-7, with 12 nucleotides matching TRBD1. J lost 5 bases, V lost 0 bases, and 2 bases had no gene match. This CDR3 has 15 residues. Per germline, CDR1 LGHNA and CDR2 YNFKEQ. The DNA of the CDR3 is TGTGCCAGCAGCCAAGAGGGACAGGGGGCGAACGAGCAGTACTTC. Translation gives CASSQEGQGANEQYF.

The chain carries TRBV7-8 and TRBJ2-5, with D unresolved. The ends were cut back, 3 bases at V and 1 base at J, with 12 bases in the middle. Germline CDR1 SGHVS, CDR2 FQNEAQ. This CDR3 is 15 amino acids long. CDR3 protein: CASSFYGDRQETQYF. CDR3 nucleotides: TGTGCCAGCAGCTTCTATGGAGATCGCCAAGAGACCCAGTACTTC.

Many counts were recorded for this clonotype. This chain links TRBV27 with TRBJ2-3; the D is unclear. The germline V gene has CDR1 MNHEY and CDR2 SMNVEV (reference sequence). The CDR3 loop spans 13 amino acids. V gave up 10 bases and J gave up 1 base, with 12 bases separating them. Written as DNA, the CDR3 is TGTGCCACCGCACTATCCCGCACAGATACGCAGTATTTT. As protein: CATALSRTDTQYF.

This clonotype was detected only a few times. CDR3 coding DNA: TGTGCCATCAGTGACGAGCGGGGGCCCCAAGAGACCCAGTACTTC. It encodes CAISDERGPQETQYF. The chain couples TRBV10-3 to TRBJ2-5, with 8 bases aligning to TRBD2. The CDR3 is 15 amino acids. From germline, CDR1 is ENHRY and CDR2 SYGVKD. The V and J ends lost 3 bases and 1 base, in that order; junction bases with no gene match: 4.

This clonotype showed up many times. The V call is TRBV12-3 or TRBV12-4, the J call TRBJ2-3, with 7 bases aligning to TRBD2. The V segment lost 8 bases and the J segment 4 bases; nucleotides outside the gene matches: 6. The CDR3 sequence is 13 residues long. CDR3 residues: CASGLVRADTQYF. The CDR3, as DNA: TGTGCCAGCGGACTAGTTAGGGCAGATACGCAGTATTTT.

The sample holds many counts of this clonotype. The gene calls are TRBV9 and TRBJ2-4; 9 bases agree with TRBD2. CDR1 and CDR2 (germline): SGDLS, YYNGEE. The CDR3 runs 15 residues. Losses at the gene ends were 0 bases for V and 6 bases for J; bases not matched to a gene: 4. In DNA, the CDR3 is TGTGCCAGCAGCGTAGATGGTAGCGGGGGAAACATTCAGTACTTC. It specifies CASSVDGSGGNIQYF.

This sequence joins TRBV25-1 and TRBJ2-7; weak D call: TRBD1 (5 bases). Per the germline V gene, CDR1 is MGHDK and CDR2 is SYGVNS. The CDR3 is 15 residues long. Trimming cost V 4 bases and J 2 bases, with 15 bases left between them. DNA of the CDR3: TGTGCCAGCAGTGCAGACAGAGTAGGAACCTACGAGCAGTACTTC. It translates to CASSADRVGTYEQYF.